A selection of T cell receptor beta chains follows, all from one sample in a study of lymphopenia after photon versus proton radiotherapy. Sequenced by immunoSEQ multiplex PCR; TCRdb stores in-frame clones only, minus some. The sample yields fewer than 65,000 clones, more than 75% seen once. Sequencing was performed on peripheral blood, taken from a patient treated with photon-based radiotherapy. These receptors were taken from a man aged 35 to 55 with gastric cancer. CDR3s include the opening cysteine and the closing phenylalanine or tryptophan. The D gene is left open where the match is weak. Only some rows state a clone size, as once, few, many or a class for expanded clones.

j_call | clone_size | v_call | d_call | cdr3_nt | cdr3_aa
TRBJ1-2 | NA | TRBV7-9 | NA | TGTGCCAGCAGCTTACAGGGGACCTATGGCTACACCTTC | CASSLQGTYGYTF
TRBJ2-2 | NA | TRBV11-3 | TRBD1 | TGTGCCAGCAGCTTAGCGCGGACAGGCGTGGGTACCGGGGAGCTGTTTTTT | CASSLARTGVGTGELFF
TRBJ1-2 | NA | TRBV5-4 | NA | TGTGCCAGCAGCCGCAGGGACCCTTATGGCTACACCTTC | CASSRRDPYGYTF
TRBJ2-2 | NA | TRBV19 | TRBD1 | TGTGCCAGTAGTATAGATCGGACAGGGTTCACCGGGGAGCTGTTTTTT | CASSIDRTGFTGELFF
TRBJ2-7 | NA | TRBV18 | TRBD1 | TGTGCCAGCTCACCCCCAGGACAGGCCTACGAGCAGTACTTC | CASSPPGQAYEQYF
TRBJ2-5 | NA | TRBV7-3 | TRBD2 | TGTGCCAGCAGCTCCTCGGGGGGGCCGGGAGAGACCCAGTACTTC | CASSSSGGPGETQYF
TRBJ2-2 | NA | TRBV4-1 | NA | TGCGCCAGCAAGGAGTTGAACACCGGGGAGCTGTTTTTT | CASKELNTGELFF
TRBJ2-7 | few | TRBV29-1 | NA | TGCAGCGTTGCAGGCAGGGGCGTAGACGAGCAGTACTTC | CSVAGRGVDEQYF
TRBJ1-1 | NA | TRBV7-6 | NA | TGTGCCAGCAGCAGGGACCCGAACACTGAAGCTTTCTTT | CASSRDPNTEAFF
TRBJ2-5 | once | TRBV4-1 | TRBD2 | TGCGCCAGCAGTCCTAGCGGGGACTATTCGGAGACCCAGTACTTC | CASSPSGDYSETQYF
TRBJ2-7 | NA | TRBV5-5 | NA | TGTGCCAGCAGCGACCTGTACGAGCAGTACTTC | CASSDLYEQYF
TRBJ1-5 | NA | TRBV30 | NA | TGTGCCTGGAGTACAGGGAACGAGCCCCAGCATTTT | CAWSTGNEPQHF
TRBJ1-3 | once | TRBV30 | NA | TGTGCCTGGAGTGGGGGGTCTTGGGCAGCTGGAAACACCATATATTTT | CAWSGGSWAAGNTIYF
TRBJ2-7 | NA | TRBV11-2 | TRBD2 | TGTGCCAGCAGCACTTGGACTAGCGGTTCCTACGAGCAGTACTTC | CASSTWTSGSYEQYF
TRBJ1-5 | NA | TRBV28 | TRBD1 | TGTGCCAGCAGTCCCACAGGGGGATTGAGCAATCAGCCCCAGCATTTT | CASSPTGGLSNQPQHF
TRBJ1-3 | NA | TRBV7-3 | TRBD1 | TGTGCCAGCAGCAGACAGGGTGGGACTGGAAACACCATATATTTT | CASSRQGGTGNTIYF
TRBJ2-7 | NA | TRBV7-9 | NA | TGTGCCAGCAGCTCCGGGTCCAATCTGGCGTTCGGGCAGTACTTC | CASSSGSNLAFGQYF
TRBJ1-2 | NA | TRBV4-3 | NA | TGCGCCAGCAGCCAAGACGGCAGAACCACGGTTGGCTACACCTTC | CASSQDGRTTVGYTF
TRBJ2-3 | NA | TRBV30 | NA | TGTGCCTGGAGTCCCGGAAGGGGCAGGGCAGATACGCAGTATTTT | CAWSPGRGRADTQYF
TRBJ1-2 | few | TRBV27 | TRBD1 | TGTGCCAGCAGTCTAAAGACAGGGGGCGACTATGGCTACACCTTC | CASSLKTGGDYGYTF
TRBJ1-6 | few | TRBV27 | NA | TGTGCCAGCAGTTTATATAGTGGTCGGATATGGAGCTCCTATAATTCACCCCTCCACTTT | CASSLYSGRIWSSYNSPLHF
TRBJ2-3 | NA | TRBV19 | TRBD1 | TGTGCCAGTAGTATAGGCCAGGGGGCAGGAGATACGCAGTATTTT | CASSIGQGAGDTQYF
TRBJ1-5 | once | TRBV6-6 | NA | TGTGCCAGCAGTTACTCGAAAAAGGGTCAGCCCCAGCATTTT | CASSYSKKGQPQHF
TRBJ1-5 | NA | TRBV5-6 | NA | TGTGCCAGCAGCTCCTGGGGAGGGAAGGGCAATCAGCCCCAGCATTTT | CASSSWGGKGNQPQHF
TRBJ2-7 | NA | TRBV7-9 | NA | TGTGCCAGCAGCTTAGGCGGGACAGACTACGAGCAGTACTTC | CASSLGGTDYEQYF
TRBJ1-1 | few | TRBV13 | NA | TGTGCCAGCAGCTCCCGCGGGAACACTGAAGCTTTCTTT | CASSSRGNTEAFF
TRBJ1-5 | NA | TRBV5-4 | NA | TGTGCCAGCAGCTTGTTAGGTCAGCCCCAGCATTTT | CASSLLGQPQHF
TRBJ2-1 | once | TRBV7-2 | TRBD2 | TGTGCCAGCACCTTTCGGGCTAGCGGGGGTACTAGCTCCTACAATGAGCAGTTCTTC | CASTFRASGGTSSYNEQFF
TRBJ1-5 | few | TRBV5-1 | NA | TGCGCCAGCAGCTTAAGCAATCAGCCCCAGCATTTT | CASSLSNQPQHF